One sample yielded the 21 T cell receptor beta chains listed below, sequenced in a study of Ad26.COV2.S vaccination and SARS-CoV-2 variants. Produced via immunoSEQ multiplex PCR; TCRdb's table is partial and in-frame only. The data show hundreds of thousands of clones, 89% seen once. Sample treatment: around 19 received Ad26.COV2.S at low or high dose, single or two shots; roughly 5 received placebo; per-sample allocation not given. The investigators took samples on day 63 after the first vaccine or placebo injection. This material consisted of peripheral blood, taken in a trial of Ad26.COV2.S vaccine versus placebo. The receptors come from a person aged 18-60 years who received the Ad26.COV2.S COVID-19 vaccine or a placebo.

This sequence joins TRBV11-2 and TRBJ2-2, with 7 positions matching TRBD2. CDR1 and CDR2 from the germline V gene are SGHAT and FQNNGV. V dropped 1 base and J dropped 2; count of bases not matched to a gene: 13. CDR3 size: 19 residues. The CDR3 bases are TGTGCCAGCAGCTTAGCAAGCGGGGAGACCACCACTAACACCGGGGAGCTGTTTTTT. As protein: CASSLASGETTTNTGELFF.

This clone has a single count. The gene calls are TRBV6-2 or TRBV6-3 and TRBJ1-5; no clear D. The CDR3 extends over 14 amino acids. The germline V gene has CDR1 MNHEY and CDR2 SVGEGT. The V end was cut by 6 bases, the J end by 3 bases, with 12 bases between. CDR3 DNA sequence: TGTGCCAGCAGCGCCGATCGGAACAATCAGCCCCAGCATTTT. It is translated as CASSADRNNQPQHF.

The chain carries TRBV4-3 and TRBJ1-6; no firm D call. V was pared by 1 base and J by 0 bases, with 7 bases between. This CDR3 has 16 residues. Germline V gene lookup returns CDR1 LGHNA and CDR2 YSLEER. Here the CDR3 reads CASSQAASSYNSPLHF. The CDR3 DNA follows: TGCGCCAGCAGCCAAGCGGCGAGCTCCTATAATTCACCCCTCCACTTT.

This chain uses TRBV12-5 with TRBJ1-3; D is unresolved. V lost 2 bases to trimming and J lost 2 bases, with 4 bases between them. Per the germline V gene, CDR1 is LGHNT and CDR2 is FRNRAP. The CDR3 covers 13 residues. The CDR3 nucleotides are TGTGCTAGTGGTTTGATTCCTGGAAACACCATATATTTT. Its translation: CASGLIPGNTIYF.

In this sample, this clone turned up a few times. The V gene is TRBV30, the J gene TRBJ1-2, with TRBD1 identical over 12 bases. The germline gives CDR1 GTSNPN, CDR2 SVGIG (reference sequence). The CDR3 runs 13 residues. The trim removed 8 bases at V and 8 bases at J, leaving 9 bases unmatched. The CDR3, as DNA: TGTGCCAAAATGCCCGGGACAGGGGGCGGCTACACCTTC. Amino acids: CAKMPGTGGGYTF.

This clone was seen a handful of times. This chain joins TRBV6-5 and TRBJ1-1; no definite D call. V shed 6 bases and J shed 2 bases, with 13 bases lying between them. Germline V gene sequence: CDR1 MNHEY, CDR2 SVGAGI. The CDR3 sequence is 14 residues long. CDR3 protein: CASSLLSANTEAFF. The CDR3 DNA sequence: TGTGCCAGCAGCCTATTGTCAGCTAACACTGAAGCTTTCTTT.

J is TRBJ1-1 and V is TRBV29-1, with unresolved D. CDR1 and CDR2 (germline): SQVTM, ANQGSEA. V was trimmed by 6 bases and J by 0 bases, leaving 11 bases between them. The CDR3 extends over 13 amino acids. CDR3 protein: CSVARLMNTEAFF. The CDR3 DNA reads TGCAGCGTGGCTAGGCTCATGAACACTGAAGCTTTCTTT. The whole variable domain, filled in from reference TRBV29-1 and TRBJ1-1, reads SAVISQKPSRDICQRGTSLTIQCQVDSQVTMMFWYRQQPGQSLTLIATANQGSEATYESGFVIDKFPISRPNLTFSTLTVSNMSPEDSSIYLCSVARLMNTEAFFGQGTRLTVV.

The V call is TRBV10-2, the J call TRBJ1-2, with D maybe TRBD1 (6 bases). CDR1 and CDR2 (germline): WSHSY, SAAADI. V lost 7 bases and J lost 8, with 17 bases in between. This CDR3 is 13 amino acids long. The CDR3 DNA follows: TGCGCCAGCAATTTACAGGGTCTGAGCGGCTACACCTTC. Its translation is CASNLQGLSGYTF.

CDR3 nucleotides: TGTGCCAGCAGTCCGGCTGGAGGGCGCGGCAATCAGCCCCAGCATTTT. Its protein product is CASSPAGGRGNQPQHF. The chain couples TRBV27 to TRBJ1-5; D remains unclear. The germline CDR1 and CDR2 sequences are MNHEY and SMNVEV (reference sequence). Trimming cost V 5 bases and J 2 bases, with 16 bases left between them. The CDR3 spans 16 residues.

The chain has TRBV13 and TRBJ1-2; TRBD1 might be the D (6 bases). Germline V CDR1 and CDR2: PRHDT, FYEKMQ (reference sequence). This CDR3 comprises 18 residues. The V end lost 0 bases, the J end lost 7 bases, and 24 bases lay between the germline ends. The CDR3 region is CASSLGLVGEGGRGGYTF. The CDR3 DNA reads TGTGCCAGCAGCTTAGGCCTAGTAGGAGAAGGGGGACGGGGTGGCTACACCTTC. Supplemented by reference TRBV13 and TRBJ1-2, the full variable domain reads AAGVIQSPRHLIKEKRETATLKCYPIPRHDTVYWYQQGPGQDPQFLISFYEKMQSDKGSIPDRFSAQQFSDYHSELNMSSLELGDSALYFCASSLGLVGEGGRGGYTFGSGTRLTVV.

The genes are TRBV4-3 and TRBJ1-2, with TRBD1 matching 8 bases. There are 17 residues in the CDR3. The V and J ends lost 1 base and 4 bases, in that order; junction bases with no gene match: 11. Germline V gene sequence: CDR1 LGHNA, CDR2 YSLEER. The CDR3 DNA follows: TGCGCCAGCAGCCAAGTAACAGGGGGGGGTTTAAGCTATGGCTACACCTTC. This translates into CASSQVTGGGLSYGYTF.

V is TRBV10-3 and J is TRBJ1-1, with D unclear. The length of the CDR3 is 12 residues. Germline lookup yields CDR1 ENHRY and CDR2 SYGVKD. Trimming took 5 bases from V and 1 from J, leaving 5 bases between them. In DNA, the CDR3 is TGTGCCATCAGTTCGCAGAACACTGAAGCTTTCTTT. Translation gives CAISSQNTEAFF.

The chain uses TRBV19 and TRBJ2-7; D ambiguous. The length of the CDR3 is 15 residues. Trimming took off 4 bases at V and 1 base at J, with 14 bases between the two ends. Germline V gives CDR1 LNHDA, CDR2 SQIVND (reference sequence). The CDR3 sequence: CASSNGPAGSYEQYF. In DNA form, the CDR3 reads TGTGCCAGTAGTAATGGCCCCGCAGGTTCCTACGAGCAGTACTTC.

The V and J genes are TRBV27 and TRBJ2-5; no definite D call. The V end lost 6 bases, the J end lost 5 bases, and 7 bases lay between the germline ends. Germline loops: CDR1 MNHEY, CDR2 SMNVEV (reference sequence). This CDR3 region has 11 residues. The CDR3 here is CASRQGETQYF. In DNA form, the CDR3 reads TGTGCCAGCAGACAAGGGGAGACCCAGTACTTC.

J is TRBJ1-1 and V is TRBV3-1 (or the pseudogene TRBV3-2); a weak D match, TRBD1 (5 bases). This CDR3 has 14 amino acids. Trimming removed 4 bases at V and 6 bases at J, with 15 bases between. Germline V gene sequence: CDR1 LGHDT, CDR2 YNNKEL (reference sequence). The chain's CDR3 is CASSPLFGASEAFF. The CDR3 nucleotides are TGTGCCAGCAGCCCCCTTTTCGGGGCCTCTGAAGCTTTCTTT.

CDR3 residues: CASSPSAGVRGTQYF. In nucleotides, the CDR3 is TGTGCCAGCAGCCCGTCAGCGGGGGTAAGAGGGACCCAGTACTTC. This sequence joins TRBV11-2 and TRBJ2-5; 8 positions agree with TRBD2. CDR3 length equals 15 residues. V was pared by 5 bases and J by 7 bases, with 12 bases of the junction left unmatched. CDR1 is SGHAT, CDR2 FQNNGV, per germline.

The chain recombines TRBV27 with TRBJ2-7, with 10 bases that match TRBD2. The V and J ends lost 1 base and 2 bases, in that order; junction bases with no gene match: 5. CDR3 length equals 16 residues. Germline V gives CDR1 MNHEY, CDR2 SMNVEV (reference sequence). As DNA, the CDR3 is TGTGCCAGCAGTTTATTAGCGGGGGGCCCAACCTACGAGCAGTACTTC. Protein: CASSLLAGGPTYEQYF.

CDR3 amino acids: CASSLLWGNSPLHF. DNA for the CDR3: TGTGCCAGCAGCTTACTTTGGGGGAATTCACCCCTCCACTTT. V and J are TRBV7-9 and TRBJ1-6; the D gene is possibly TRBD1 (5 bases). The CDR3 is 14 residues long. Between the trimmed V and J ends, which lost 2 bases and 7 bases, there was a span of 9 bases. From germline, CDR1 is SEHNR and CDR2 FQNEAQ (reference sequence).

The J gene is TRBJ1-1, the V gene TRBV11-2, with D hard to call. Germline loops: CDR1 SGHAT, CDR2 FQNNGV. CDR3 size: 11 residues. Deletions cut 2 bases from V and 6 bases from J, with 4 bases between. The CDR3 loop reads CASSLMAEAFF. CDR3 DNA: TGTGCCAGCAGCTTAATGGCTGAAGCTTTCTTT.

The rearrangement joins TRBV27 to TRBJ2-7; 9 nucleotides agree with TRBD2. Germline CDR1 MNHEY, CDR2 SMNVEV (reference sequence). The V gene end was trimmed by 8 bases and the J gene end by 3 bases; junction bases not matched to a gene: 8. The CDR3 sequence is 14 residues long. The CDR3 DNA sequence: TGTGCCAGCTCCCCAGGGACTAGCTACTACGAGCAGTACTTC. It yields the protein CASSPGTSYYEQYF.

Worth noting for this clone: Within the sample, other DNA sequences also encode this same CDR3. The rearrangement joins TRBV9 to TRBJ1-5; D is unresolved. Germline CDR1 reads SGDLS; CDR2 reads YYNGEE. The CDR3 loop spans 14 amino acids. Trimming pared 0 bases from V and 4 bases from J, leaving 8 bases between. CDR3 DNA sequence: TGTGCCAGCAGCGTAGGTGCGGGGAATCAGCCCCAGCATTTT. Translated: CASSVGAGNQPQHF.